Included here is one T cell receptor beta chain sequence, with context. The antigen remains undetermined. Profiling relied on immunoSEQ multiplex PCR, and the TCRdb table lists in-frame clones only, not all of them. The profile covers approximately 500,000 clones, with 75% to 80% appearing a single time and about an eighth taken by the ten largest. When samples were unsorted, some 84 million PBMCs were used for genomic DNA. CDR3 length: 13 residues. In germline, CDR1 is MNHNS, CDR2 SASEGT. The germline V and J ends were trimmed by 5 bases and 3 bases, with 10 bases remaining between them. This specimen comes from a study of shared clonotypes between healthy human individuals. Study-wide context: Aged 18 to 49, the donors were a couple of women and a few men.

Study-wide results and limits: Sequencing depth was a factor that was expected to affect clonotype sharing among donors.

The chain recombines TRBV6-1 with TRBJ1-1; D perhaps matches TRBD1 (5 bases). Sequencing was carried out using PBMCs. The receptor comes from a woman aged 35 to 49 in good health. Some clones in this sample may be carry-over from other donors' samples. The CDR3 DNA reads TGTGCCAGCAGTCCAAGGGGAGACACTGAAGCTTTCTTT. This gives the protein CASSPRGDTEAFF.